This TCR beta chain was recorded in a study of beta chain features in type 1 diabetes. CDR1 KGHSH and CDR2 LQKENI come from the germline V gene. CDR3 length: 14 residues. J lost 11 bases, V lost 3 bases, and 7 bases had no gene match. Expressed TCRB transcripts were sequenced because the isolated RNA had all been reverse transcribed beforehand. Sequenced by immunoSEQ multiplex PCR; TCRdb stores in-frame clones only, minus some. The data contain 450,000 to 550,000 clones, approximately 28% of them singletons. This clonotype was sampled from a young man in good health. Source material: naive CD4+ T cells from blood. The chain recombines TRBV18 with TRBJ2-6, with 7 positions matching TRBD1. The CDR3 here is CASSPADRTDVLTF. The CDR3 region has the DNA TGTGCCAGCTCACCGGCGGACAGGACGGACGTCCTGACTTTC. Based on the CDR3 plus reference TRBV18 and TRBJ2-6, the full variable domain is NAGVMQNPRHLVRRRGQEARLRCSPMKGHSHVYWYRQLPEEGLKFMVYLQKENIIDESGMPKERFSAEFPKEGPSILRIQQVVRGDSAAYFCASSPADRTDVLTFGAGSRLTVL.